Listed below are T cell receptor beta chains from one sample, sequenced in a study of blood T cell repertoires in COVID-19. Profiling relied on immunoSEQ multiplex PCR, and the TCRdb table lists in-frame clones only, not all of them. The sample has some 400,000 clones, around 87% seen once. The sample taken for sequencing was peripheral blood. All receptors derive from a woman aged 60-75 years with COVID-19, enrolled during active disease. Each CDR3 is given with its conserved first and last residue. The order of the fields is J gene, clone size, D gene, V gene, CDR3 protein, CDR3 DNA. D genes are given only for firm matches. Clone size is stated in some rows and not others, as once, few, many or a class when expanded.

J: TRBJ2-7
size: NA
D: NA
V: TRBV27
CDR3: CASSRQEGALYEQYF
DNA: TGTGCCAGCAGCCGCCAGGAAGGGGCGTTGTACGAGCAGTACTTC

J: TRBJ2-5
size: NA
D: TRBD2
V: TRBV4-1
CDR3: CASSQVVAGGETQYF
DNA: TGCGCCAGCAGCCAAGTAGTAGCGGGGGGAGAGACCCAGTACTTC

J: TRBJ2-3
size: NA
D: TRBD2
V: TRBV27
CDR3: CASSSPSGGAGTQYF
DNA: TGTGCCAGCAGTTCCCCTAGCGGGGGGGCCGGTACGCAGTATTTT

J: TRBJ2-1
size: NA
D: NA
V: TRBV6-5
CDR3: CASSLSGTYNEQFF
DNA: TGTGCCAGCAGCTTGTCCGGGACCTACAATGAGCAGTTCTTC

J: TRBJ2-2
size: NA
D: NA
V: TRBV27
CDR3: CASSLFRTRNTGELFF
DNA: TGTGCCAGCAGTTTATTCCGGACACGAAACACCGGGGAGCTGTTTTTT

J: TRBJ2-1
size: NA
D: TRBD2
V: TRBV2
CDR3: CASGTSGNSYNEQFF
DNA: TGTGCCAGCGGGACTAGCGGCAATTCCTACAATGAGCAGTTCTTC

J: TRBJ1-4
size: NA
D: NA
V: TRBV3-1/TRBV3-2
CDR3: CASSQYTGRATNEKLFF
DNA: TGTGCCAGCAGCCAATATACAGGCCGTGCAACTAATGAAAAACTGTTTTTT

J: TRBJ2-1
size: NA
D: NA
V: TRBV6-5
CDR3: CASSRTQSSYNEQFF
DNA: TGTGCCAGCAGTAGGACACAAAGCTCCTACAATGAGCAGTTCTTC

J: TRBJ1-1
size: few
D: NA
V: TRBV5-6
CDR3: CASSSDLTGPLRAEAFF
DNA: TGTGCCAGCAGCTCTGATTTGACAGGTCCTCTTAGGGCTGAAGCTTTCTTT

J: TRBJ1-5
size: NA
D: TRBD1
V: TRBV7-2
CDR3: CASSPGGGGNQPQHF
DNA: TGTGCCAGCAGCCCCGGAGGGGGCGGTAATCAGCCCCAGCATTTT

J: TRBJ1-5
size: NA
D: NA
V: TRBV15
CDR3: CATSKGLRGGNQPQHF
DNA: TGTGCCACCAGCAAAGGGTTGCGGGGCGGCAATCAGCCCCAGCATTTT

J: TRBJ2-5
size: NA
D: NA
V: TRBV7-3
CDR3: CASSPDRRETQYF
DNA: TGTGCCAGCAGCCCAGACAGGCGAGAGACCCAGTACTTC

J: TRBJ2-3
size: NA
D: TRBD1
V: TRBV27
CDR3: CASSPHPTTGGSTDTQYF
DNA: TGTGCCAGCAGTCCACACCCAACTACAGGGGGCAGCACAGATACGCAGTATTTT

J: TRBJ2-1
size: NA
D: TRBD2
V: TRBV11-3
CDR3: CASSPTSGNNEQFF
DNA: TGTGCCAGCAGCCCGACTAGCGGGAACAATGAGCAGTTCTTC

J: TRBJ1-2
size: NA
D: NA
V: TRBV3-1/TRBV3-2
CDR3: CASSHQGTPVGYTF
DNA: TGTGCCAGCAGCCACCAGGGGACGCCTGTTGGCTACACCTTC

J: TRBJ2-7
size: NA
D: TRBD1
V: TRBV15
CDR3: CATSRQGADQYF
DNA: TGTGCCACCAGCAGACAGGGGGCGGACCAGTACTTC

J: TRBJ1-4
size: NA
D: NA
V: TRBV19
CDR3: CASSMPRDIATNEKLFF
DNA: TGTGCCAGTAGTATGCCCCGGGACATTGCAACTAATGAAAAACTGTTTTTT

J: TRBJ2-1
size: once
D: NA
V: TRBV9
CDR3: CASSAGTMVIHEQFF
DNA: TGTGCCAGCAGCGCAGGGACAATGGTAATCCATGAGCAGTTCTTC

J: TRBJ1-1
size: few
D: NA
V: TRBV3-1/TRBV3-2
CDR3: CASSRPGTEAFF
DNA: TGTGCCAGCAGCCGCCCAGGGACTGAAGCTTTCTTT

J: TRBJ1-2
size: NA
D: TRBD1
V: TRBV2
CDR3: CASSYGTGYGYTF
DNA: TGTGCCAGCAGTTACGGGACAGGTTATGGCTACACCTTC

J: TRBJ2-7
size: NA
D: NA
V: TRBV6-5
CDR3: CASSYGPPSYEQYF
DNA: TGTGCCAGCAGTTACGGGCCACCGAGCTACGAGCAGTACTTC

J: TRBJ1-1
size: NA
D: TRBD1
V: TRBV28
CDR3: CASRLGQENTEAFF
DNA: TGTGCCAGCCGTTTGGGACAGGAAAACACTGAAGCTTTCTTT

J: TRBJ2-7
size: NA
D: TRBD2
V: TRBV6-1
CDR3: CASSDQGGGAEQYF
DNA: TGTGCCAGCAGTGATCAAGGCGGGGGGGCCGAGCAGTACTTC

J: TRBJ1-4
size: NA
D: NA
V: TRBV19
CDR3: CASRPRGGNEKLFF
DNA: TGTGCCAGTCGCCCCAGGGGCGGTAATGAAAAACTGTTTTTT

J: TRBJ2-5
size: NA
D: NA
V: TRBV3-1/TRBV3-2
CDR3: CASSRPGLEETQYF
DNA: TGTGCCAGCAGCCGACCGGGACTCGAAGAGACCCAGTACTTC

J: TRBJ2-1
size: NA
D: TRBD2
V: TRBV5-4
CDR3: CASSRRLAGAWANEQFF
DNA: TGTGCCAGCAGCCGAAGACTAGCGGGGGCATGGGCCAATGAGCAGTTCTTC

J: TRBJ2-3
size: NA
D: TRBD1
V: TRBV3-1/TRBV3-2
CDR3: CASSHETGVRGDTQYF
DNA: TGTGCCAGCAGCCATGAGACAGGGGTGAGGGGAGATACGCAGTATTTT

J: TRBJ1-3
size: few
D: NA
V: TRBV5-5
CDR3: CASSLFRDSGNTIYF
DNA: TGTGCCAGCAGCTTGTTCCGGGACTCTGGAAACACCATATATTTT

J: TRBJ2-2
size: NA
D: TRBD1
V: TRBV24-1
CDR3: CATLGTGLTGELFF
DNA: TGTGCCACCCTGGGGACAGGGTTGACCGGGGAGCTGTTTTTT

J: TRBJ1-1
size: NA
D: NA
V: TRBV6-5
CDR3: CASMEGRWNTEAFF
DNA: TGTGCCAGCATGGAGGGCCGTTGGAACACTGAAGCTTTCTTT

J: TRBJ2-1
size: NA
D: NA
V: TRBV11-2
CDR3: CASSLVAIYNEQFF
DNA: TGTGCCAGCAGCTTAGTTGCGATTTACAATGAGCAGTTCTTC

J: TRBJ1-5
size: NA
D: TRBD1
V: TRBV28
CDR3: CASRGWTGGNQPQHF
DNA: TGTGCCAGCAGGGGGTGGACAGGAGGCAATCAGCCCCAGCATTTT

J: TRBJ2-7
size: NA
D: NA
V: TRBV9
CDR3: CASSVSTTGFEQYF
DNA: TGTGCCAGCAGCGTATCCACCACAGGGTTCGAGCAGTACTTC

J: TRBJ2-7
size: NA
D: NA
V: TRBV12-3/TRBV12-4
CDR3: CASAGQLYEQYF
DNA: TGTGCCAGTGCGGGTCAACTCTACGAGCAGTACTTC

J: TRBJ1-4
size: NA
D: TRBD1
V: TRBV19
CDR3: CASRHRGGDEKLFF
DNA: TGTGCCAGTAGGCACAGGGGCGGGGATGAAAAACTGTTTTTT

J: TRBJ2-3
size: NA
D: TRBD2
V: TRBV29-1
CDR3: CSVRSGGRTDTQYF
DNA: TGCAGCGTTCGCAGCGGGGGGCGCACAGATACGCAGTATTTT

J: TRBJ1-1
size: NA
D: NA
V: TRBV5-4
CDR3: CASSWATANTEAFF
DNA: TGTGCCAGCAGCTGGGCGACAGCGAACACTGAAGCTTTCTTT

J: TRBJ1-6
size: NA
D: NA
V: TRBV7-2
CDR3: CASSLAFYNSPLHF
DNA: TGTGCCAGCAGCTTAGCCTTCTATAATTCACCCCTCCACTTT

J: TRBJ2-1
size: once
D: TRBD1
V: TRBV7-3
CDR3: CASSPRIGGSSNEQFF
DNA: TGTGCCAGCAGCCCCCGGATAGGGGGCTCATCGAATGAGCAGTTCTTC

J: TRBJ2-1
size: few
D: TRBD2
V: TRBV7-2
CDR3: CASSTSGGNEQFF
DNA: TGTGCCAGCAGCACCTCGGGGGGGAATGAGCAGTTCTTC

J: TRBJ2-1
size: NA
D: NA
V: TRBV7-8
CDR3: CASSLASGLTFNEQFF
DNA: TGTGCCAGCAGCTTAGCGTCTGGACTAACGTTCAATGAGCAGTTCTTC

J: TRBJ1-3
size: NA
D: NA
V: TRBV7-9
CDR3: CAANQGNSGNTIYF
DNA: TGTGCCGCGAATCAGGGGAACTCTGGAAACACCATATATTTT

J: TRBJ1-1
size: NA
D: NA
V: TRBV7-9
CDR3: CASSTDTNTEAFF
DNA: TGTGCCAGCAGCACAGACACGAACACTGAAGCTTTCTTT

J: TRBJ1-1
size: NA
D: TRBD1
V: TRBV5-1
CDR3: CASREDRGQVNTEAFF
DNA: TGCGCCAGCAGAGAGGACAGGGGGCAGGTGAACACTGAAGCTTTCTTT

J: TRBJ1-1
size: NA
D: NA
V: TRBV19
CDR3: CASRPNRDAVIEAFF
DNA: TGTGCCAGTAGGCCAAACAGGGATGCCGTAATTGAAGCTTTCTTT

J: TRBJ1-1
size: NA
D: TRBD1
V: TRBV3-1/TRBV3-2
CDR3: CASSPDRGLGGTEAFF
DNA: TGTGCCAGCAGCCCCGACAGGGGGCTGGGTGGCACTGAAGCTTTCTTT

J: TRBJ1-5
size: NA
D: NA
V: TRBV19
CDR3: CASSTGTLANQPQHF
DNA: TGTGCCAGTAGTACCGGGACACTTGCCAATCAGCCCCAGCATTTT

J: TRBJ2-7
size: many
D: NA
V: TRBV5-1
CDR3: CASRGAAEQYF
DNA: TGCGCCAGCAGGGGGGCGGCCGAGCAGTACTTC

J: TRBJ1-2
size: NA
D: TRBD1
V: TRBV20-1
CDR3: CSASQGVYGYTF
DNA: TGCAGTGCTAGTCAGGGGGTCTATGGCTACACCTTC

J: TRBJ2-5
size: NA
D: NA
V: TRBV2
CDR3: CASKGGGETQYF
DNA: TGTGCCAGCAAAGGAGGTGGCGAGACCCAGTACTTC

J: TRBJ2-7
size: NA
D: TRBD2
V: TRBV12-5
CDR3: CASGLGGGPNEQYF
DNA: TGTGCTAGTGGTTTGGGCGGGGGGCCGAACGAGCAGTACTTC

J: TRBJ1-2
size: once
D: NA
V: TRBV2
CDR3: CASSTTSATAYGYTF
DNA: TGTGCCAGCAGTACCACCTCCGCGACAGCCTATGGCTACACCTTC

J: TRBJ1-2
size: NA
D: TRBD1
V: TRBV7-8
CDR3: CASSLARTGQRGYTF
DNA: TGTGCCAGCAGCTTAGCGAGGACAGGTCAACGTGGCTACACCTTC

J: TRBJ1-2
size: NA
D: TRBD1
V: TRBV29-1
CDR3: CSVGGQGQRDYGYTF
DNA: TGCAGCGTTGGGGGACAGGGACAAAGAGACTATGGCTACACCTTC

J: TRBJ1-1
size: NA
D: NA
V: TRBV30
CDR3: CAWNGGVNTEAFF
DNA: TGTGCCTGGAACGGGGGAGTGAACACTGAAGCTTTCTTT

J: TRBJ2-4
size: once
D: NA
V: TRBV11-2
CDR3: CASSPDNRGIQYF
DNA: TGTGCCAGCAGCCCCGACAATCGGGGGATTCAGTACTTC

J: TRBJ1-5
size: NA
D: NA
V: TRBV7-9
CDR3: CASSPVEGKRPQHF
DNA: TGTGCCAGCAGTCCCGTGGAGGGAAAGAGACCCCAGCATTTT